This T cell receptor beta chain was captured in a study of T cell repertoires in cytomegalovirus infection. Study information: Peptides in the study included HLA-C-restricted and HLA-B-restricted CMV epitopes. Shared public TCR beta signatures pointed to both CMV infection and a matching HLA type.

Note on this clonotype: Its antigen remains unknown.

Study-wide points: HLA-C-restricted TCR beta clonotypes specific for CMV led the ex vivo response. Identification of carriers of CMV plus the relevant HLA was achieved through cumulative public TCR beta family frequency.

A single record per CDR3 protein comes from TCRdb applying MiXCR to the reads. The sample consists of 750,000 to 900,000 distinct CDR3 sequences, 25% to 30% of them appearing once. The material was cultured CD8+ T cells from PBMCs, obtained from culture after CMV antigen stimulation. The TCR was taken from a human donor in good health (CMV status not recorded). Some clones in this sample may be carry-over from other donors' samples.

As DNA, the CDR3 is TGTGCCAGCAGTCCCGGGTTCGGACCCTTAACCTACGAGCAGTACGTC. This gives the protein CASSPGFGPLTYEQYV. The V and J genes are TRBV12-3 or TRBV12-4 and TRBJ2-7; unclear D gene. Trimming shortened V by 5 bases and J by 2 bases, and 19 bases separated the two germline ends. The CDR3 extends over 16 amino acids.